Sequencing of this T cell receptor beta chain was carried out in a study of shared clonotypes between healthy human individuals. As to this clone: Its specificity is unknown.

Once extracted for a subset, genomic DNA was divided evenly among several immunoSEQ plates. Libraries were prepared by immunoSEQ multiplex PCR; TCRdb keeps only in-frame clonotypes and omits some of them. This sample has some 2,500,000 clones, with under 95% found just once. The CDR3 runs to 13 residues. The ends were cut back, 4 bases at V and 3 bases at J, with 10 bases in the middle. CDR1 is SGHRS, CDR2 YFSETQ, per germline. Study results and caveats: The study drew on few donors, limiting represented genetic and exposure-history diversity. Among the subsets, naive ones generally showed larger estimated richness than memory ones. Sharing across four donors was seen in roughly 5% of naive CD4 clonotypes.

This chain connects TRBV5-1 to TRBJ2-5; D gene unclear. The receptor comes from a man aged 18 to 35 in good health. Some clones in this sample may be carry-over from other donors' samples. Material: naive CD4+ T cells from PBMCs. Subset in this sample: CD45RA+ positively selected. CDR3 residues: CASSPGSEETQYF. As DNA, the CDR3 is TGCGCCAGCAGCCCCGGATCCGAAGAGACCCAGTACTTC.